Sequencing of this T cell receptor (beta chain) was carried out in a study of cytotoxic CD8 clonotypes in ibrutinib-treated CLL. Study observations and caveats: Public clonotypes showed up rarely, and on treatment they shrank or held steady.

Worth noting for this clone: What it binds is not known.

The ends were cut back, 0 bases at V and 5 bases at J, with 16 bases in the middle. Germline assignment: CDR1 MNHEY and CDR2 SVGAGI. This CDR3 has 16 amino acids. Using immunoSEQ multiplex PCR, the repertoire was profiled, and TCRdb retains in-frame clones only, with some absent. The sample lists about 130,000 clones, about 85% seen once, with about 3.3% in the top ten. The chain couples TRBV6-5 to TRBJ1-2, with D hard to call. This receptor was identified in a human donor with chronic lymphocytic leukemia. The specimen was PBMCs, collected after 24 months of ibrutinib treatment. The CDR3 coding sequence is TGTGCCAGCAGTTACTCGATTATCCGCACTCTGTATGGCTACACCTTC. This gives the protein CASSYSIIRTLYGYTF.